Here is one TCR beta chain with its context. This clone was detected a few times. Its antigen is not yet known. The input lacks base qualities; no much larger clone sits a single base away. A distance of 9 bases separates the germline ends of V and J, which lose 2 bases and 2 bases respectively. Per the germline V gene, LGHNA is the CDR1 and YSLEER is the CDR2. From its cysteine to its phenylalanine, the CDR3 spans 14 amino acids. Kept here is only the CDR3 DNA, which spans 42 bases and is read in frame from base 1. The data originate from a study of CD8+ T cells in alopecia areata (dated 2018 in TCRdb). Looking at the study overall: The treated patients, all with moderate-to-severe alopecia areata, were enrolled in an open-label pilot trial of oral tofacitinib given at 5 to 10 mg twice daily. Patients on tofacitinib were biopsied at baseline and after 4 and 24 weeks of treatment, and several of the patients also had a later scalp biopsy. immunoSEQ multiplex PCR using 35 Vbeta forward primers and 13 Jbeta reverse primers was used to amplify TCRbeta CDR3 regions. The RNA source kit depended on sample type: the PAXgene miRNA kit for fixed scalp, the miRNeasy kit for PBMCs, and the RNeasy kit for mouse skin. In both human patients and the C3H/HeJ mouse model, the study applied high-throughput TCRbeta sequencing to look at T cell clonal expansion in alopecia areata. Clonality in the scalp was compared among normal scalp (n=4), patchy alopecia areata scalp (n=8), and alopecia totalis/universalis scalp (n=8). Tofacitinib was administered for 6 to 18 months, and 6 months of follow-up off drug were then conducted to assess delayed response and recurrence. Human TCRbeta sequencing covered scalp tissue and sorted CD4+ and CD8+ peripheral blood T cells from patchy and totalis/universalis alopecia areata patients and healthy controls. The SALT score, which quantifies the percentage of affected scalp surface area, was used to measure disease severity in treated patients. The paper's findings and limits, for the study overall: Unlike mouse skin, which is dominated by gammadelta T cells, normal human skin has resident alphabeta T cells that are also sequenced, and this complicates analysis of the scalp TCR repertoire. Shared TCR sequences between patients were less evident than in mice, which may be partly attributable to HLA diversity in the patient population. Because the treated cohort was small and had just a single nonresponder, larger studies are needed to establish links between baseline CD8+ expansion and response. During tofacitinib treatment, many expanded lesional clones stuck around in both scalp and blood, and this persistence may partly explain why relapse happens after treatment is stopped. Compared with normal scalp, lesional scalp, particularly in alopecia totalis/universalis, had higher clonality and more expanded CD8+ clones, which suggests antigenic drive. With tofacitinib, both scalp clonality and the number of expanded CD8+ clones among the top 100 scalp clones went down significantly.

The receptor library was made with the immunoSEQ multiplex PCR assay. To provide template for TCR sequencing, every sample had RNA extracted and reverse transcribed into cDNA. SuperScript III was used for first-strand cDNA synthesis, primed with a 2:1 mix of oligo-dT and random hexamers. A synthetic immune receptor repertoire was used to gauge amplification bias, and whatever bias remained was removed computationally. The authors' pipeline ran thus. Raw reads were preprocessed to remove errors, and CDR3 was defined by IMGT conventions from the conserved cysteine to phenylalanine. Clonality was computed by normalizing Shannon entropy by log2 of the number of productive unique TCRs and subtracting the result from 1. Scalp TCRbeta sequences were cross-referenced with sorted blood CD4 and CD8 repertoires so that the CD4 or CD8 identity of scalp clones could be inferred. TCRdb took this table from immuneACCESS and kept in-frame rearrangements with V and J called. Such tables lack part of the clones; where checked against another copy, unresolved V genes explain under half of the gap, and the rest is unexplained. V, J and clone size are taken as reported in that table, and D and trimming were inferred from the DNA itself. The sample table holds 15,000 to 20,000 clones, of which approximately 59% were seen once. Clones ranked in the top ten supply around 8% of the sample.

The sample's time point, from its label and the paper: more than three weeks on oral tofacitinib. Read against the paper, the sample's treatment or condition label means: oral pan-JAK inhibitor, 5-10 mg twice daily. From alopecia areata patients, peripheral blood was collected along with lesional scalp punch biopsies. Scalp biopsies from humans were placed right away in PAXgene tissue containers for fixation. The sample consisted of skin, taken at week 4, from a patient treated with tofacitinib. The sequence links TRBV4-3 to TRBJ1-1; the D segment cannot be called with confidence. The origin of this receptor is a human donor with alopecia areata. This receptor has the CDR3 CASSQFPTNTEAFF. The sequenced DNA: TGCGCCAGCAGCCAATTTCCGACCAACACTGAAGCTTTCTTT.